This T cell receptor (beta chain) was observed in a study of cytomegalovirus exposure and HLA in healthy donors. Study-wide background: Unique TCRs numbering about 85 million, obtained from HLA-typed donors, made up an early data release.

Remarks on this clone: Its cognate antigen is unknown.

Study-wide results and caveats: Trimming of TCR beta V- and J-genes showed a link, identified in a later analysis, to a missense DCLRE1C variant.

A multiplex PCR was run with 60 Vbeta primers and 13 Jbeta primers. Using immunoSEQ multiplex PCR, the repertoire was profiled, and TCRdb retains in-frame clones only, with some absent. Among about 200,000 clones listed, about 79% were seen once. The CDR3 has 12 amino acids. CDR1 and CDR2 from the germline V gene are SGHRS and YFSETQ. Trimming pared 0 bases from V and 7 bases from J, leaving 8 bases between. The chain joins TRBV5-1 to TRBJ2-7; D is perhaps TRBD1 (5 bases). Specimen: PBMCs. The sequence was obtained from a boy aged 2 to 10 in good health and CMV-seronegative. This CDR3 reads CASSLDPGEQYF. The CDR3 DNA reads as TGCGCCAGCAGCTTGGACCCAGGGGAGCAGTACTTC.